This TCR beta chain derives from a study of shared clonotypes between healthy human individuals (dated by TCRdb to the early 2020s). Looking at the study overall: The cohort included three men and a couple of women between 18 and 49 years of age. Each donor's leukapheresis produced roughly between about 0.8 and 8.9 billion PBMCs. For each donor, three plates each were used for CD4 naive and CD4 memory, two plates were used for CD8 naive, and one plate was used for CD8 memory. To increase sequencing depth and limit assay-specific biases, different laboratories used diverse techniques to prepare libraries and sequence TCR repertoires. Blood TCR repertoires of roughly five healthy adults were deeply sequenced to estimate repertoire size and the extent of clonotype sharing between individuals. Findings and caveats that apply to the study as a whole: Pairwise subsampling led to the expectation that sequencing depth would affect the degree of clonotype sharing among donors. Even with the large sequencing depth, rarefaction of the sorted-subset datasets indicated that sequencing was incomplete. Only blood was sampled, and tissue TCR repertoires likely differ from those in blood. The small number of donors limited the genetic and exposure-history diversity represented. Sharing across a few donors was observed for about 4.8% of naive CD4, 3% to 3.5% of naive CD8, roughly 2.3% of memory CD4, and roughly 0.4% of memory CD8 clonotypes. Naive subsets generally had larger estimated clonotype richness than memory subsets. Compared with non-shared clonotypes, clonotypes shared by all four sorted-subset donors had higher generation probabilities.

The donors were healthy, HIV-negative adults who had no recently reported acute infections or vaccinations. Only Caucasian adults living in Nashville, Tennessee, USA were represented among the donors. CD4+ T cells were enriched by magnetic negative selection; naive cells were then positively selected on CD45RA, and the negative fraction formed the memory subset. After blood collection by leukapheresis, PBMCs were isolated using Ficoll-Histopaque density gradient centrifugation and then cryopreserved in the vapor phase of liquid nitrogen. Purity and quantity of every magnetically sorted T cell population were checked by analytical flow cytometry. Genomic DNA was isolated from each sorted fraction and quantified by UV absorbance on a Nanodrop 2000c. V gives up 6 bases and J gives up 7 bases, and the segment between their germline ends measures 16 bases. Sequences SGHRS (CDR1) and YFSETQ (CDR2) are obtained from the germline V gene. Its CDR3 holds 14 amino acids, cysteine through phenylalanine. Solely the CDR3 DNA is kept, with 42 bases framed from the first base.

This clone has more than one count but fewer than ten. Its antigen is currently not known. Nothing much larger sits one base from this clone, and base qualities are not available. Using the deep immunoSEQ assay, TCR CDR3 regions were amplified from genomic DNA by multiplex PCR. Genomic DNA extracted from each cell subset was distributed evenly over all wells of several immunoSEQ 96-well plates, and each plate served as one replicate. Each replicate PCR for sorted subsets received 150 to 250 ng genomic DNA, equal to 30,000 or so T cell genomes. Purified libraries were measured with a Qubit 3.0 fluorometer, size-checked on a Bioanalyzer 2100, and measured again with the KAPA Library Quantification kit. Every immunoSEQ 96-well plate was sequenced on a separate single-read 150-cycle Illumina NextSeq 550 flow cell. The study's own analysis went as follows. The immunoSEQ output contained only junctional sequences without quality scores, so filtering could not match that applied to full-length reads. Sequences were annotated with PyIR, a Python wrapper for IgBLAST v1.9, using IMGT germline references to assign V/J genes and CDR3. Reads were removed for weak V/J assignments (E-value above 1e-6), missing CDR3, stop codons, out-of-frame junctions, or ambiguous translated residues. V3J clonotypes were defined as sequences sharing an identical inferred V gene, J gene, and CDR3 amino acid sequence. To compute the percentage overlap between repertoires, the number of shared unique clonotypes was divided by the size of the smaller repertoire. Three approaches were used to assess repertoire richness: RTK rarefaction, the Chao1 estimator, and Recon v2.1 estimates of unobserved clonotypes. For all TCRbeta clonotypes obtained by the gDNA method from a handful of donors, generation probabilities were computed with OLGA. TCRdb carries this immuneACCESS record with in-frame sequences only. Its versions omit some clonotypes, under half of them owing to an unresolved V gene in the studies checked, with the rest unexplained. That table supplies the V and J calls and clone size; D and trimming were determined from the DNA. The sample table lists roughly 2.6 million clones, more than 90% of them with a count of one. The top ten constitute under 0.15% of the sample.

The TCR originated in a man between 18 and 35 years old in good health. The sequence is built from TRBV5-1 and TRBJ1-4, with no reliable assignment of the D segment. The specimen was naive CD4+ T cells sorted from blood. The intended sense of this specimen's cell subset or site label: CD45RA+ positively selected. The bases are TGCGCCAGCAAGGAGAGAGCCGATCGTGAAAAACTGTTTTTT. Protein translation: CASKERADREKLFF. With the rest looked up from the reference TRBV5-1 and TRBJ1-4 genes rather than sequenced, the full variable domain is KAGVTQTPRYLIKTRGQQVTLSCSPISGHRSVSWYQQTPGQGLQFLFEYFSETQRNKGNFPGRFSGRQFSNSRSEMNVSTLELGDSALYLCASKERADREKLFFGSGTQLSVL.